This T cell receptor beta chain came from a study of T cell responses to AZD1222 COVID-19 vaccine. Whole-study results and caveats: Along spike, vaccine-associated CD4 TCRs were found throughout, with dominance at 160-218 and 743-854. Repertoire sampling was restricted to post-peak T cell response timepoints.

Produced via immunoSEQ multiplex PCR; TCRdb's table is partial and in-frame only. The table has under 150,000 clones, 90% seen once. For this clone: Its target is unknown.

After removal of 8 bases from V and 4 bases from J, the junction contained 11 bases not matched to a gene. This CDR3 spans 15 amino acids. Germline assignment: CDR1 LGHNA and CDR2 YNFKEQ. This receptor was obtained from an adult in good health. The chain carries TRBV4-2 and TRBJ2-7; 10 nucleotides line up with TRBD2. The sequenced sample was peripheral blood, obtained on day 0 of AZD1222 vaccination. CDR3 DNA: TGTGCCAGCCAAAACGGAGCGGGGGGGATATACGAGCAGTACTTC. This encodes CASQNGAGGIYEQYF.